The 2 T cell receptor beta chains listed next were all sequenced from one sample in a study of T cell repertoires in cytomegalovirus infection. No antigen is known for these receptors. TCRdb re-analysed the reads in MiXCR, keeping a single row per CDR3 protein. The repertoire holds around 710,000 distinct CDR3 sequences, with 25% to 30% as singletons. Sequenced material: cultured CD8+ T cells from PBMCs, taken from culture after CMV antigen stimulation. Every receptor here comes from a human donor in good health (CMV status not recorded). Some clones in this sample may be carry-over from other donors' samples.

This clonotype was counted ten times or more. V usage is TRBV7-9 and J usage is TRBJ2-5; possibly TRBD1 for D (5 bases). V dropped 5 bases and J dropped 0 bases, with 13 bases sitting between them. The CDR3 is 15 amino acids. The germline V gene has CDR1 SEHNR and CDR2 FQNEAQ (reference sequence). The DNA for the CDR3 is TGTGCCAGCAGCCTGAAGGGGCGAAACCAAGAGACCCAGTACTTC. Encoded protein: CASSLKGRNQETQYF.

This clonotype was seen a handful of times. The chain couples TRBV7-9 to TRBJ2-7; 10 positions match TRBD2. The junction had 8 bases not matched to a gene; V was cut back by 3 bases and J by 0 bases. In germline, CDR1 is SEHNR, CDR2 FQNEAQ (reference sequence). CDR3 length equals 17 residues. The CDR3 nucleotides read TGTGCCAGCAGCTTTTTAGCGGGGGGATCGACCTCCTACGAGCAGTACTTC. Translation: CASSFLAGGSTSYEQYF. The entire variable domain, with the rest obtained from reference TRBV7-9 and TRBJ2-7, is as follows: DTGVSQNPRHKITKRGQNVTFRCDPISEHNRLYWYRQTLGQGPEFLTYFQNEAQLEKSRLLSDRFSAERPKGSFSTLEIQRTEQGDSAMYLCASSFLAGGSTSYEQYFGPGTRLTVT.